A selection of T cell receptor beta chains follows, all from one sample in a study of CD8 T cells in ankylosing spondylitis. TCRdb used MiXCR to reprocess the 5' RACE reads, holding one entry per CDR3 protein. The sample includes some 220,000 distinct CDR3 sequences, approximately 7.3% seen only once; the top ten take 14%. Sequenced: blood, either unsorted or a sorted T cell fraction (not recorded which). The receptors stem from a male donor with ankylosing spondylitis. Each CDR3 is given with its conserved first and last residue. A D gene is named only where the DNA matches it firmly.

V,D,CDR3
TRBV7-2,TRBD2,CASSFPKAGLAAPYEQYF
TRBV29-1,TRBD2,CSVAGLAGGLAGELFF
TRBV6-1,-,CASRTGTYSYEQYF
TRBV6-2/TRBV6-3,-,CASSYVGSYNEQFF
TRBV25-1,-,CASSPGRGAEAFF
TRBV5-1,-,CASSSVATDSWRENEKLFF
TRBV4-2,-,CASSQVSTTNEKLFF
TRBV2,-,CASSEAGAKNIQYF
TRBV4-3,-,CASSQVEGPTEAFF
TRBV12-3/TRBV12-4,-,CASSFGAGNQYF
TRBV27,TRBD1,CASSLGPGGSLHF
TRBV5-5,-,CASSPEASSTDTQYF
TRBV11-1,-,CASSWTGTRPTDTQYF
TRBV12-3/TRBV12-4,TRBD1,CASSFRQGYYEQYF
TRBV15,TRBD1,CATSSTGTGAYNEQFF
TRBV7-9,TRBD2,CASSRDQREGNTQYF
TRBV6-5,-,CASSLQGGAKNIQYF
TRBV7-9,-,CASSSPRTVPAYEQYF
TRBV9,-,CASSVQGATNEKLFF
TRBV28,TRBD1,CASSFGDSHSSGANVLTF
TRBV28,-,CAIGYKAFPEAFF
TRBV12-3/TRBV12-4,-,CACGTMGETQYF
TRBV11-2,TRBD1,CASSFGQARYEQYF
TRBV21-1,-,CASSTQSGLWEKLFF
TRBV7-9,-,CASSLGAGPSYNEQFF
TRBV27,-,CASSLLGHTNSPLHF
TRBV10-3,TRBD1,CAISGGGSVNEKLFF
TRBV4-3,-,CASSQDLRAIEQYF
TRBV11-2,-,CASSLITRIETQYF
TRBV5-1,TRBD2,CASSLGRTSGWQVGLRSYNEQFF
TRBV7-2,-,CASTGRRGNTIYF
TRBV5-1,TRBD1,CASSLEGQSWTEAFF
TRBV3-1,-,CASSQVKYEQYF
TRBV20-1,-,CSAPGPPAGNTIYF
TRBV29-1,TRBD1,CSVEVPGQGDTGELFF
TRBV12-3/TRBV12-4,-,CASSLAEVQYF
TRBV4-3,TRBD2,CASSPASGTQYF
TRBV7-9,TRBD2,CASSLATSGSSYEQYF
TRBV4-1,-,CASSQDPLASAYEQYF
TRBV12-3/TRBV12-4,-,CASSLALGTQYF
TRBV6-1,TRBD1,CASSRRQGRTYEQYF
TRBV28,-,CASSYSGTVKFSTDTQYF
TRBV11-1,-,CASSFQYLGTGELFF
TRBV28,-,CASRRFGGGRDNEQFF
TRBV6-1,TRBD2,CASSDWTSGSTDTQYF
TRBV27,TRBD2,CASSLTSGGAYNEQFF
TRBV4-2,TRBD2,CASSQDPGGRRLTDTQYF
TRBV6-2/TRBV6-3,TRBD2,CASSYSRSGITDTQYF
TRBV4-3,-,CASSQEPAPSYNEQFF
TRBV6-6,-,CASSLLRSEGYTF